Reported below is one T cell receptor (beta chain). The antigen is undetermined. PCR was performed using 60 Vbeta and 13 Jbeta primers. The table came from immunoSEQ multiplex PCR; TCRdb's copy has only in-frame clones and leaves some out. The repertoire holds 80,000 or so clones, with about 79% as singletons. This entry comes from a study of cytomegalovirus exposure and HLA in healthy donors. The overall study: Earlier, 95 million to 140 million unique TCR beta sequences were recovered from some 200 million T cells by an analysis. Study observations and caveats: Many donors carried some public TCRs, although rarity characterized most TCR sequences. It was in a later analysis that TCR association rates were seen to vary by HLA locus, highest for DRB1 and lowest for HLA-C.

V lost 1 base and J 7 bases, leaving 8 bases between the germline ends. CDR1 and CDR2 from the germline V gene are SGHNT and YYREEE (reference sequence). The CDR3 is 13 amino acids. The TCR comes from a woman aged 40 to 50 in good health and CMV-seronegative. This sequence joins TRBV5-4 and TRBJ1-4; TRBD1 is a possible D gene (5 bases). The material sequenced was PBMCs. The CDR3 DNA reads TGTGCCAGCAGCTTGTGGGGGGGTGAAAAACTGTTTTTT. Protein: CASSLWGGEKLFF. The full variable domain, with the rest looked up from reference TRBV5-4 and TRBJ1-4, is ETGVTQSPTHLIKTRGQQVTLRCSSQSGHNTVSWYQQALGQGPQFIFQYYREEENGRGNFPPRFSGLQFPNYSSELNVNALELDDSALYLCASSLWGGEKLFFGSGTQLSVL.